The text below deals with one T cell receptor (beta chain). The CDR3 length is 11 residues. Germline assignment: CDR1 KGHDR and CDR2 SFDVKD. V lost 5 bases and J lost 2, with 0 bases in between. Primed by a sample-barcoded 5' primer and a J-beta primer mix, a second PCR proceeded for about 6 to 12 cycles. TCRdb reprocessed the 5' RACE reads via MiXCR and lists one record per CDR3 protein. The profile shows under 700,000 distinct CDR3 sequences, 24% of them singletons. This sample was included in a study of blood T cells in healthy people across ages. These same data were also listed under a study on T cells of mothers and their children.

Material: blood. The receptor comes from a boy younger than 18 in good health. The V gene is TRBV24-1, the J gene TRBJ2-1; D not certain. CDR3 region: CATSAYNEQFF. The CDR3 coding sequence is TGTGCCACCAGTGCCTACAATGAGCAGTTCTTC.